These 19 T cell receptor beta chains were all obtained from the same sample, sequenced in a study of PD-L1 blockade in urothelial cancer. TCRdb's table, derived via immunoSEQ multiplex PCR, lists solely in-frame clones and lacks some. The table has tens of thousands of clones, 86% seen once. The sample's time point: pretreatment peripheral blood. Source: PBMCs, taken around atezolizumab (anti-PD-L1) treatment. The receptors originated from a man in his sixties with urothelial cancer.

The rearrangement links TRBV4-2 to TRBJ2-1; D is perhaps TRBD2 (5 bases). CDR3 length: 13 amino acids. Germline CDR1 LGHNA, CDR2 YNFKEQ. With 4 bases removed from V and 10 bases from J, the gap between germline ends came to 14 bases. The CDR3 DNA reads as TGTGCCAGCAGCCGACTCGAGGGCGGCGAGCAGTTCTTC. It encodes CASSRLEGGEQFF.

J is TRBJ2-2 and V is TRBV30, with D possibly being TRBD2 (6 bases). From germline, CDR1 is GTSNPN and CDR2 SVGIG (reference sequence). There are 12 residues in the CDR3. V lost 2 bases and J lost 7, with 8 bases in between. Here the CDR3 reads CAWSFGGGELFF. The DNA for the CDR3 is TGTGCCTGGAGTTTCGGGGGCGGGGAGCTGTTTTTT.

There are a few counts of this clone. The rearrangement uses TRBV11-3 and TRBJ1-6; no firm D call. V was clipped by 8 bases and J by 13 bases, with 9 bases between them. Per the germline V gene, CDR1 is SGHNT and CDR2 is YENEEA. The CDR3 contains 10 residues. This chain's CDR3 is CASPHQPLHF. The CDR3 coding sequence is TGTGCCAGCCCACACCAGCCCCTCCACTTT.

V is TRBV11-2 and J is TRBJ1-1; 9 nucleotides line up with TRBD1. The CDR3 loop spans 15 amino acids. V lost 1 base to trimming and J lost 6 bases; unmatched junction nucleotides: 6. CDR1 SGHAT and CDR2 FQNNGV come from the germline V gene. CDR3 sequence (DNA): TGTGCCAGCAGCTTAGGGGACAGGGTTGATCCTGAAGCTTTCTTT. Translated, it gives CASSLGDRVDPEAFF.

The rearrangement links TRBV10-1 to TRBJ1-1, with D uncertain. The CDR3 is made up of 15 amino acids. V was clipped by 0 bases and J by 0 bases, with 8 bases between them. Germline V gene data show CDR1 as WNHNN and CDR2 as SYGVQD (reference sequence). CDR3 protein: CASSESMVVNTEAFF. The CDR3 DNA is TGCGCCAGCAGTGAGTCGATGGTAGTGAACACTGAAGCTTTCTTT.

This sequence joins TRBV11-2 and TRBJ2-1, with 11 bases that match TRBD2. The ends lost 4 bases at V and 2 bases at J; junction bases unmatched: 13. CDR3 length equals 19 residues. From germline, CDR1 is SGHAT and CDR2 FQNNGV. DNA for the CDR3: TGTGCCAGCAGCTCCTCCAGAGGGACTAGCGGCTCTCCCTACAATGAGCAGTTCTTC. Protein sequence: CASSSSRGTSGSPYNEQFF.

The chain uses TRBV11-3 and TRBJ1-6; 8 nucleotides line up with TRBD1. Trimming took 5 bases from V and 8 from J; bases not matched to a gene: 5. Germline CDR1 is SGHNT and CDR2 is YENEEA. The CDR3 loop spans 14 amino acids. CDR3: CASSRTGFDSPLHF. The DNA of the CDR3 is TGTGCCAGCAGCCGGACAGGGTTTGATTCACCCCTCCACTTT.

This sequence joins TRBV27 and TRBJ1-1; TRBD1 agrees at 8 bases. The CDR3 totals 15 residues. After removal of 4 bases from V and 1 base from J, the junction contained 5 bases not matched to a gene. Germline CDR1 is MNHEY and CDR2 is SMNVEV (reference sequence). In nucleotides, the CDR3 is TGTGCCAGCAGTTCACTTGGGACAGGGAACACTGAAGCTTTCTTT. Its protein product is CASSSLGTGNTEAFF.

This chain uses TRBV5-1 with TRBJ2-7, with D possibly TRBD1 on 6 matching bases. There are 14 residues in the CDR3. V was cut by 2 bases and J by 1 base, with 10 bases left in between. Germline CDR1 and CDR2: SGHRS and YFSETQ. The CDR3 reads CASSFYRESYEQYF. The CDR3 nucleotides are TGCGCCAGCAGCTTTTACAGGGAATCCTACGAGCAGTACTTC. Complete variable domain (other parts from reference TRBV5-1 and TRBJ2-7): KAGVTQTPRYLIKTRGQQVTLSCSPISGHRSVSWYQQTPGQGLQFLFEYFSETQRNKGNFPGRFSGRQFSNSRSEMNVSTLELGDSALYLCASSFYRESYEQYFGPGTRLTVT.

This clone was seen a few times. DNA for the CDR3: TGTGCCTGGAGTGTACCTAAGGGGATACCCTACGAGCAGTACTTC. Protein: CAWSVPKGIPYEQYF. The chain recombines TRBV30 with TRBJ2-7; D may be TRBD1 (5 bases). V was clipped by 0 bases and J by 2 bases, with 14 bases between them. Germline V gives CDR1 GTSNPN, CDR2 SVGIG (reference sequence). The CDR3 totals 15 residues.

A few counts support this clone. This sequence joins TRBV2 and TRBJ1-1, with 12 bases identical to TRBD1. Germline CDR1 SNHLY, CDR2 FYNNEI. Losses at the gene ends were 8 bases for V and 4 bases for J; bases not matched to a gene: 8. CDR3 length: 15 amino acids. DNA of the CDR3: TGTGCCAGCTCGGGACAGGGGGCGTCCGGCACTGAAGCTTTCTTT. It yields the protein CASSGQGASGTEAFF.

The V gene is TRBV18, the J gene TRBJ1-1; D is undetermined. CDR1 KGHSH and CDR2 LQKENI come from the germline V gene. CDR3 length: 14 amino acids. V lost 2 bases to trimming and J lost 1 base, with 8 bases between them. The CDR3 is CASSPDMANTEAFF. DNA for the CDR3: TGTGCCAGCTCACCAGATATGGCGAACACTGAAGCTTTCTTT.

By its share, this clone is medium-sized. Other DNA sequences of this sample code for an identical CDR3. The rearrangement joins TRBV19 to TRBJ2-5, with D tentatively TRBD1 (6 bases). This CDR3 has 15 amino acids. Germline V gene data show CDR1 as LNHDA and CDR2 as SQIVND (reference sequence). The V end lost 1 base, the J end lost 4 bases, and 13 bases lay between the germline ends. For the CDR3, the DNA is TGTGCCAGTAGTATAGTCGCACAGGGCGGAGAGACCCAGTACTTC. Translating gives CASSIVAQGGETQYF.

This chain uses TRBV7-2 with TRBJ1-6; 9 nucleotides match TRBD1. Trimming cost V 4 bases and J 7 bases; bases outside gene matches: 2. Germline V CDR1 and CDR2: SGHTA, FQGNSA. This CDR3 is built from 14 residues. The CDR3 here is CASSYGQGNSPLHF. The CDR3 coding sequence is TGTGCCAGCAGCTACGGACAGGGGAATTCACCCCTCCACTTT.

The rearrangement links TRBV7-2 to TRBJ1-4, with D maybe TRBD1 (6 bases). The CDR3 covers 13 residues. Germline CDR1 is SGHTA and CDR2 is FQGNSA. V gave up 3 bases and J gave up 7 bases, with 9 bases separating them. The CDR3 DNA reads TGTGCCAGCAGCTTGGACAGCGTTGAAAAACTGTTTTTT. Translating gives CASSLDSVEKLFF.

The rearrangement joins TRBV6-6 to TRBJ1-5; possible D gene TRBD1, 6 bases. CDR3 size: 14 residues. Germline CDR1 MNHNY, CDR2 SVGAGI (reference sequence). Trimming took off 4 bases at V and 7 bases at J, with 14 bases between the two ends. The CDR3 loop is CASSSLTGLQPQHF. For the CDR3, the DNA is TGTGCCAGCAGTTCCTTAACAGGGCTACAGCCCCAGCATTTT.

This clone occurred once. V is TRBV6-5 and J is TRBJ1-3, with D perhaps TRBD1 (6 bases). With 6 bases removed from V and 0 bases from J, the gap between germline ends came to 12 bases. The V gene's germline CDR1 is MNHEY and CDR2 SVGAGI. The CDR3 is 15 amino acids. CDR3 loop: CASSYNRDSGNTIYF. CDR3 coding DNA: TGTGCCAGCAGCTACAACAGGGACTCTGGAAACACCATATATTTT.

The V gene is TRBV30, the J gene TRBJ2-6, with 11 bases aligning to TRBD1. Trimming removed 1 base from V and 11 bases from J; junction bases left unmatched: 10. CDR3 size: 16 residues. Germline CDR1 reads GTSNPN; CDR2 reads SVGIG (reference sequence). The CDR3 sequence: CAWSANGQGARDVLTF. Here the CDR3 DNA reads TGTGCCTGGAGTGCAAACGGACAGGGGGCGCGGGACGTCCTGACTTTC.

The chain couples TRBV10-3 to TRBJ1-6; no clear D. Germline CDR1 ENHRY, CDR2 SYGVKD. The V end was cut by 2 bases, the J end by 6 bases, with 11 bases between. CDR3 length: 15 amino acids. The CDR3 DNA sequence: TGTGCCATCAGTGAGCCCCCAAGCTCTAATTCACCCCTCCACTTT. Residues: CAISEPPSSNSPLHF.